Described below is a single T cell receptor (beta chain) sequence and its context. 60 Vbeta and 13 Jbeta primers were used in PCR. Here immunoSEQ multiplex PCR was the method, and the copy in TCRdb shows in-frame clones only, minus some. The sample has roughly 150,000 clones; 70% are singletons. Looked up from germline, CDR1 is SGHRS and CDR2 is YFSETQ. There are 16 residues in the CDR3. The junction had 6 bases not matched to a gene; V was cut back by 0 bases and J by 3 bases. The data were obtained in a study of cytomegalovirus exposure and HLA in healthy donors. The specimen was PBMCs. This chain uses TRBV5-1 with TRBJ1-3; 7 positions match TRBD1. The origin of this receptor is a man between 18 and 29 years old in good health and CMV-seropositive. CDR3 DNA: TGCGCCAGCAGCTTGGGCGATTCAGGGGGTGGAAACACCATATATTTT. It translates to CASSLGDSGGGNTIYF.